Listed below are T cell receptor beta chains from one sample, sequenced in a study of OX40 agonist ivuxolimab in advanced cancers. Generated by immunoSEQ multiplex PCR, the TCRdb table keeps only in-frame clones and is missing some. The sample yields 40,000 or so clones, 65% to 85% seen once. The sequencing here drew on CD4+ or CD8+ T cells sorted from blood, taken in a trial of the OX40 agonist ivuxolimab. Receptors were obtained from an adult with an advanced solid tumor such as melanoma, head and neck, liver or kidney cancer. CDR3s include the opening cysteine and the closing phenylalanine or tryptophan. D genes are given only for firm matches. Clone size is stated in some rows and not others, as once, few, many or a class when expanded.

cdr3_length: 16; clone_size: -; d_call: -; j_call: TRBJ2-3; v_call: TRBV11-2; cdr3_nt: TGTGCCAGCAGTCCCCAGAGGGCGGCGAACACAGATACGCAGTATTTT; cdr3_aa: CASSPQRAANTDTQYF
cdr3_length: 13; clone_size: few; d_call: -; j_call: TRBJ1-1; v_call: TRBV11-2; cdr3_nt: TGTGCCAGCAGCCCCGGGGGCCTAAGGGTTGCTTTCTTT; cdr3_aa: CASSPGGLRVAFF
cdr3_length: 12; clone_size: few; d_call: -; j_call: TRBJ1-2; v_call: TRBV7-9; cdr3_nt: TGTGCCAGCAGCTTCGGCCCCTATGGCTACACCTTC; cdr3_aa: CASSFGPYGYTF
cdr3_length: 15; clone_size: -; d_call: TRBD2; j_call: TRBJ2-7; v_call: TRBV18; cdr3_nt: TGTGCCAGCTCACCGCGAGCGGGGACCTTTTACGAGCAGTACTTC; cdr3_aa: CASSPRAGTFYEQYF
cdr3_length: 12; clone_size: -; d_call: -; j_call: TRBJ1-2; v_call: TRBV7-9; cdr3_nt: TGTGCCAGCAGCCTTCAGACTGATGGCTACACCTTC; cdr3_aa: CASSLQTDGYTF
cdr3_length: 17; clone_size: -; d_call: -; j_call: TRBJ2-1; v_call: TRBV25-1; cdr3_nt: TGTGCCAGCAAACCCCCCCGGGACTTGAGCTCCTACAATGAGCAGTTCTTC; cdr3_aa: CASKPPRDLSSYNEQFF
cdr3_length: 12; clone_size: -; d_call: -; j_call: TRBJ1-2; v_call: TRBV19; cdr3_nt: TGTGCCAGTAGGCGTTTCGGGGATGGCTACACCTTC; cdr3_aa: CASRRFGDGYTF
cdr3_length: 15; clone_size: -; d_call: -; j_call: TRBJ1-5; v_call: TRBV28; cdr3_nt: TGTGCCAGCAGAACCCCCGGGACACACAATCAGCCCCAGCATTTT; cdr3_aa: CASRTPGTHNQPQHF
cdr3_length: 18; clone_size: -; d_call: TRBD2; j_call: TRBJ2-3; v_call: TRBV11-2; cdr3_nt: TGTGCCAGCAGCTTTGGGAGCCTAGCGGGAGGTGGCACAGATACGCAGTATTTT; cdr3_aa: CASSFGSLAGGGTDTQYF
cdr3_length: 15; clone_size: -; d_call: -; j_call: TRBJ2-7; v_call: TRBV19; cdr3_nt: TGTGCCAGTAGTATAACCCTCGTACAGTCTTACGAGCAGTACTTC; cdr3_aa: CASSITLVQSYEQYF
cdr3_length: 15; clone_size: -; d_call: -; j_call: TRBJ2-1; v_call: TRBV5-1; cdr3_nt: TGCGCCAGCAGCTCAACTCCTAGCTCCTACAATGAGCAGTTCTTC; cdr3_aa: CASSSTPSSYNEQFF
cdr3_length: 15; clone_size: -; d_call: -; j_call: TRBJ1-2; v_call: TRBV13; cdr3_nt: TGTGCCAGCAGCTTACCAAGACAGACTAACTATGGCTACACCTTC; cdr3_aa: CASSLPRQTNYGYTF
cdr3_length: 16; clone_size: -; d_call: TRBD2; j_call: TRBJ2-7; v_call: TRBV18; cdr3_nt: TGTGCCAGCTCACCACGGAGAGCGGGAGGGGGCGACGAGCAGTACTTC; cdr3_aa: CASSPRRAGGGDEQYF
cdr3_length: 15; clone_size: -; d_call: -; j_call: TRBJ2-6; v_call: TRBV6-5; cdr3_nt: TGTGCCAGCAGTTCTCTTTTCTCTGGGGCCAACGTCCTGACTTTC; cdr3_aa: CASSSLFSGANVLTF
cdr3_length: 15; clone_size: -; d_call: -; j_call: TRBJ2-2; v_call: TRBV7-9; cdr3_nt: TGTGCCAGCAGATGGGGGGATGTGAACACCGGGGAGCTGTTTTTT; cdr3_aa: CASRWGDVNTGELFF
cdr3_length: 14; clone_size: -; d_call: TRBD1; j_call: TRBJ1-1; v_call: TRBV5-1; cdr3_nt: TGCGCCAGCAGCAGGGGACAGGGGTACACTGAAGCTTTCTTT; cdr3_aa: CASSRGQGYTEAFF
cdr3_length: 13; clone_size: few; d_call: -; j_call: TRBJ1-4; v_call: TRBV21-1; cdr3_nt: TGTGCCAGCAGCAACACCCGGGACGGCCAACTGTTTTTT; cdr3_aa: CASSNTRDGQLFF